This T cell receptor (beta chain) was obtained from a study of OX40 agonist ivuxolimab in advanced cancers. About the research overall: Ivuxolimab, an antibody that agonizes OX40 (CD134), was administered to the patients.

From germline, CDR1 is SQVTM and CDR2 ANQGSEA. This CDR3 spans 11 amino acids. Trimming cost V 4 bases and J 7 bases, with 11 bases left between them. Profiled with immunoSEQ multiplex PCR; TCRdb holds only in-frame clones, not every one. Of 45,000 to 50,000 clones listed, approximately 91% are singletons. People who had autoimmune disease history or systemic immunosuppression were excluded. Regarding this clone: Its antigen is undetermined.

Study results and caveats: Some nonresponders additionally presented with little normalized T-cell clonal expansion. On average, a greater number of expanded clones characterised CD8+ T cells relative to CD4+.

This sequence joins TRBV29-1 and TRBJ2-7; D remains ambiguous. The receptor was derived from an adult with an advanced solid tumor such as melanoma, head and neck, liver or kidney cancer. The material was CD4+ or CD8+ T cells sorted from blood, obtained in a trial of the OX40 agonist ivuxolimab. The CDR3 loop is CSVAWAEEQYF. CDR3 nucleotide sequence: TGCAGCGTTGCGTGGGCGGAGGAGCAGTACTTC.